Listed below are T cell receptor beta chains from one sample, sequenced in a study of molecular identifiers for immune sequencing clone quantification. TCRdb recomputed calls from the PCR reads with MiXCR, one row per CDR3 protein. The sample includes around 300,000 distinct CDR3 sequences, under 25% seen only once; the top ten take 0.65% to 0.75%. The sample consisted of naive CD8+ T cells from blood, with Jurkat cell RNA spiked in. All receptors come from a human donor in good health. Some libraries in this study had Jurkat cell RNA spiked in. Both conserved end residues are trimmed from each CDR3.

TRBV4-3,TRBJ2-2,ASSQDRLAGTANTGELF
TRBV5-1,TRBJ2-7,ASSLGVTYERY
TRBV12-3/TRBV12-4,TRBJ1-5,ASSLGWARLQPPH
TRBV19,TRBJ2-7,ASSWDARTEQY
TRBV4-1,TRBJ1-1,ASSQEVRQNTEAF
TRBV4-3,TRBJ1-2,ASSQEIVGQINYGYT
TRBV7-2,TRBJ2-7,ASSLSWNAQY
TRBV27,TRBJ1-5,ASSLGQGAFQPQH
TRBV12-3/TRBV12-4,TRBJ1-1,ASSLGDTVNTEAF
TRBV6-6,TRBJ1-5,ASTQGAPNQPQH
TRBV4-1,TRBJ1-1,ASSGREAAEAF
TRBV5-1,TRBJ2-7,ASTAAGTGASYEQY
TRBV7-3,TRBJ1-4,ASSLMGPPEKLF
TRBV7-8,TRBJ2-1,ASSPTSGGSSYNEQF
TRBV6-1,TRBJ1-5,ASSTTDISNQPQH
TRBV10-2,TRBJ2-6,ASRDRVNHSGANVLP
TRBV19,TRBJ2-1,ASSYGALPNEQF
TRBV9,TRBJ2-1,ASSEGDNEQF
TRBV7-9,TRBJ1-2,ASSQNPGRNNYGYT
TRBV7-9,TRBJ1-1,ASSLEGRSAF
TRBV20-1,TRBJ2-7,SASPPGTAQVEQY
TRBV11-2,TRBJ1-1,ASSLKADTEAF
TRBV2,TRBJ1-1,ASTAANTEAF
TRBV27,TRBJ1-1,ASSINRGTEAF
TRBV5-6,TRBJ2-3,ASSIDRTGLPSHTQY
TRBV27,TRBJ2-7,ASSDRLAGDADEQY
TRBV7-9,TRBJ1-1,ASSPNTGMNTEAF
TRBV5-6,TRBJ1-2,ASSHDDRALYGYT
TRBV3-1,TRBJ1-1,ASSQYRIYTEAF
TRBV7-9,TRBJ1-1,ASSFVTLNTEAF
TRBV4-1,TRBJ2-1,ASSQEDLYNEQF
TRBV28,TRBJ1-4,ASSFMGAGEKLF
TRBV5-1,TRBJ1-1,ASSLEANTEAF
TRBV6-1,TRBJ2-7,ASSAYRDYEQY
TRBV15,TRBJ2-3,ATSRDNLGEPDTQY